This T cell receptor (beta chain) came from a study of T cell changes during pregnancy in multiple sclerosis (dated by TCRdb to between 2019 and 2020). Background for the entire study: The study looked at changes in the T cell repertoire across pregnancy in women with multiple sclerosis.

The CDR3 goes from the cysteine to the phenylalanine over 16 residues. Only the CDR3 part of the read is kept: 48 bases, read in frame from the first base. The germline V gene (reference sequence) supplies CDR1 LNHNV and CDR2 YYDKDF. For this chain, trimming is 0 bases at the V end and 6 bases at the J end, and the number of junction bases without a gene match is 7. Remarks on this clone: Its antigen specificity is not known. Base qualities are missing; no much larger clone stands one base away.

Library preparation employed the immunoSEQ multiplex PCR assay. TCRdb retrieved this table from immuneACCESS and kept in-frame rearrangements only. Not all clones are present; in checked studies, unresolved V genes account for under half, and no reason is known for the remainder. The sample yields 40,000 to 55,000 clones; 75% to 95% were counted once. The ten biggest clones cover about 3% of the sample. The sequenced sample was CD8+ T cells from peripheral blood mononuclear cells, obtained in the second trimester of pregnancy. This sequence uses TRBV15 and TRBJ1-1; TRBD1 agrees with 10 junctional bases. This clonotype was sampled from a female donor with multiple sclerosis, enrolled in a pregnancy study. The CDR3 here reads CATSRDPRTGGSEAFF. The nucleotide sequence reads as follows: TGTGCCACCAGCAGAGATCCCCGGACAGGGGGGTCTGAAGCTTTCTTT.